The 7 T cell receptor beta chains below come from one sample, sequenced in a study of T cell responses to AZD1222 COVID-19 vaccine. The method was immunoSEQ multiplex PCR; TCRdb's version includes in-frame clones alone and lacks a portion of them. Here the sample spans 150,000 to 200,000 clones, 85% to 95% being singletons. The sample consisted of peripheral blood, taken on day 0 of AZD1222 vaccination. The receptors shown here come from an adult in good health.

The chain combines TRBV24-1 with TRBJ2-7; D is unresolved. In germline, CDR1 is KGHDR, CDR2 SFDVKD. V dropped 4 bases and J dropped 3 bases, with 9 bases sitting between them. There are 13 residues in the CDR3. CDR3 region: CATSEAANYEQYF. Written as DNA, the CDR3 is TGTGCCACCAGTGAGGCAGCTAACTACGAGCAGTACTTC.

This chain uses TRBV5-5 with TRBJ1-3, with D hard to call. The V end lost 4 bases, the J end lost 4 bases, and 12 bases lay between the germline ends. This CDR3 spans 14 amino acids. Germline lookup yields CDR1 SGHKS and CDR2 YYEKEE (reference sequence). The CDR3 protein is CASSVTPEGNTIYF. The DNA for the CDR3 is TGTGCCAGCAGCGTAACCCCGGAAGGAAACACCATATATTTT.

The chain combines TRBV30 with TRBJ1-2; TRBD1 might be the D (5 bases). Germline V lookup: CDR1 GTSNPN, CDR2 SVGIG (reference sequence). The CDR3 runs 15 residues. Trimming stripped 0 bases from V and 8 bases from J, with 19 bases between. CDR3 bases: TGTGCCTGGAGTGTACGGGGGGACCCGAAAGGGGGCTACACCTTC. Translated: CAWSVRGDPKGGYTF.

The CDR3 is CASIRGASEQYF. Here the CDR3 DNA reads TGTGCCAGCATTCGGGGAGCCTCCGAGCAGTACTTC. This sequence joins TRBV28 and TRBJ2-7, with D tentatively TRBD2 (5 bases). The germline gives CDR1 MDHEN, CDR2 SYDVKM. The CDR3 sequence is 12 residues long. Trimming left V 7 bases short and J 6 bases short, with 13 bases between.

In this sample, this clone turned up once. V gene TRBV7-9 combines with J gene TRBJ2-6; either TRBD1 or TRBD2 may supply D (7 bases each). The CDR3 contains 17 residues. The V end lost 4 bases, the J end lost 0 bases, and 13 bases lay between the germline ends. CDR1 is SEHNR and CDR2 is FQNEAQ in the germline V gene (reference sequence). The CDR3 region is CASSSQGGVSGANVLTF. The DNA for the CDR3 is TGTGCCAGCAGCTCCCAGGGGGGGGTCTCTGGGGCCAACGTCCTGACTTTC.

This chain connects TRBV6-4 to TRBJ1-2; the match to TRBD1 covers 10 bases. V was pared by 6 bases and J by 4 bases, with 5 bases of the junction left unmatched. Germline values: CDR1 MRHNA, CDR2 SNTAGT. CDR3 length: 14 residues. CDR3 residues: CASSLRDRGYGYTF. The CDR3 coding sequence is TGTGCCAGCAGCCTTAGGGACAGGGGCTATGGCTACACCTTC.

Here the CDR3 reads CASTASYTEAFF. The CDR3 DNA sequence: TGTGCCAGTACAGCCTCTTACACTGAAGCTTTCTTT. V usage is TRBV19 and J usage is TRBJ1-1; the D is unclear. Trimming took off 7 bases at V and 3 bases at J, with 9 bases between the two ends. CDR3 length: 12 amino acids. Germline V gene lookup returns CDR1 LNHDA and CDR2 SQIVND (reference sequence).